This entry features one TCR beta chain sequence. Its antigen target is currently unknown. The input lacks base qualities; no much larger clone sits a single base away. In total, fewer than 750 healthy bone marrow donors made up the cohort. All cohort members were sampled while nominally healthy, although unrecorded immune exposures were likely present. The donor tested CMV seropositive and was one of the 289 seropositive cohort members. Every donor gave a peripheral blood sample, and the peripheral blood mononuclear cells from that sample were used for TCR beta sequencing. The Qiagen DNeasy Blood Extraction Kit was used to extract genomic DNA from the blood cell samples. The library was made by the immunoSEQ multiplex PCR assay. For the multiplex PCR, a mixture combining 60 forward primers for TCR Vbeta segments and 13 reverse primers for TCR Jbeta segments was used. Amplification of the CDR3 region of rearranged TCR beta genes was performed with a multiplex PCR assay on genomic DNA. Amplified TCR beta libraries were sequenced as 87-base-pair reads on the Illumina HiSeq System. Processing in the source paper ran as follows. In a later analysis, about 80 million unique TCR beta chains were counted across the 500 to 850 repertoires, and roughly 11 million of these chains were shared by at least two donors. To remove PCR and sequencing errors, raw reads were error-corrected and collapsed into unique sequences using a nearest-neighbor algorithm that merged closely related sequences. Alignment of CDR3 sequences to IMGT reference sequences was used to assign V, D and J gene segments. For a sequence to be retained, a match of at least six nucleotides was required to both a V gene segment and a J gene segment. Rearrangements were called productive when the CDR3 lacked stop codons and stayed in frame with V and J; all others were non-productive. Following IMGT convention, CDR3 was defined as the stretch from the second conserved V-encoded cysteine to the conserved J-encoded phenylalanine. The earlier analysis of approximately 590 of the donors excluded any sequence lacking an unambiguous match to a single V gene segment. An earlier analysis of 587 of the donors called V segments functional above 56.7% productive rearrangements and segregating when the between-donor standard deviation exceeded 5%. A statistical classification framework was developed to diagnose cytomegalovirus status using the catalog of TCR beta chain sequences. A later analysis assigned V and J genes by comparing TCR nucleotide sequences with IMGT/GENE-DB human TR gene sequences. In a later analysis, CDR3 sequences and most-parsimonious VDJ recombination scenarios were assigned using the TCRdist pipeline. In a later analysis, each TCR beta chain was defined by its CDR3 amino acid sequence together with its V-gene family, and reads without a unique V-gene family were excluded. A later analysis removed 500 to 650 highly shared, low-generation-probability nucleotide sequences to deal with suspected cross-contamination and a sequencing artifact. In a later analysis, a clonal expansion index for each public chain was calculated from normalized within-repertoire ranks of inferred template counts. A later analysis computed generation probabilities with a VDJ recombination model fitted to out-of-frame rearrangements, and checked the results against IGoR. A later analysis scored TCR-TCR, TCR-HLA and TCR-CMV co-occurrence with hypergeometric tests, applying a repertoire-size bias correction to TCR pairs. A later analysis estimated false discovery rates by permuting HLA or CMV assignments 20 times. A later analysis grouped co-occurring TCRs with DBSCAN, adding TCRdist sequence similarity when clustering within HLA-allele-positive subsets. Co-occurrence clustering excluded repertoires with fewer than 30,000 or more than 120,000 public chains, plus five with anomalous nucleotide sharing. TCRdb carries this immuneACCESS record with in-frame sequences only. Its versions omit some clonotypes, under half of them owing to an unresolved V gene in the studies checked, with the rest unexplained. Clonal size and the V and J genes are those of that table, whereas D and trimming came from the DNA. A total of some 130,000 clones appear in this sample, around four fifths of them only once. The ten largest clones add up to around 10% of the sample.

The data were taken from a study of cytomegalovirus exposure and HLA in healthy donors (dated 2017 in TCRdb). For the study in its entirety: According to an earlier analysis of 587 of the donors, 150 million to 200 million T cells yielded roughly 110 million unique TCR beta sequences and approximately 300 Gb of sequence data. An early release covering roughly 640 HLA-typed donors comprised around 300 gigabases of sequencing data and around 86 million unique TCR sequences. Of the approximately 400 genotyped donors, 65% to 90% fell in the genetic ancestry cluster associated with self-reported Caucasian donors. The study aimed to test whether signatures of past pathogen exposure could be identified by cataloging public T cell receptors. Using immunosequencing, the study profiled T cell repertoires from around 670 subjects and related those repertoires to cytomegalovirus serostatus. Besides the first cohort of roughly 660 subjects, a separate validation cohort made up of over 95 different subjects was used. The study combined high-throughput TCR immunosequencing, statistical association of individual TCRs with disease status, and machine learning to predict cytomegalovirus infection status. A later analysis re-examined previously published TCR beta repertoires from 610 or so donors and added high-resolution HLA genotyping to investigate patterns of TCR occurrence. The later analysis used no new phenotypic data to find candidate immune exposures, relying instead on TCR beta sequences and their occurrence across donors. To decide whether each TCR beta V gene segment behaved as functional or pseudogenic, an earlier analysis of approximately 600 of the donors relied on high-throughput TCR beta sequencing. Donor age, sex, ethnicity and CMV serostatus were compiled together with the repertoire data. A later genetic analysis used genome-wide SNP genotypes for about 65% of the 666 donors, treating that subset as a discovery cohort. Every discovery cohort repertoire had been produced on one sequencing platform. Class I and class II HLA loci were covered by the typing at four-digit resolution. Typing coverage differed by locus: A, B, C, DRB1 and DQB1 were typed in roughly 620-630 donors, DQA1 in about 510, DPA1 in 600 to 610, and DPB1 in just under 480. About five DR-DQ haplotypes were treated as single units for association and clustering because of strong linkage in the cohort. Across some 400 genotyped donors of the cohort, an average of roughly 250,000 unique TCR beta nucleotide sequences per donor were sequenced, and 15% to 20% of those sequences were non-productive.

The CDR3 runs 15 residues from the cysteine to the phenylalanine. The CDR3 DNA has 45 bases and is translated from base 1. The germline V and J ends show losses of 2 bases and 9 bases respectively, and no gene match explains 13 bases of the junction. CDR1 and CDR2 are drawn from the germline V gene: LGHNA, YSLEER. General findings and caveats noted by the study authors: According to a later analysis, parvovirus B19, influenza, CMV and Epstein-Barr virus appeared linked to several top co-occurrence clusters. A later analysis found that TCR association rates varied across HLA loci, with DRB1 alleles showing the most associated TCRs and HLA-C alleles the fewest. Linkage disequilibrium might explain the correlated functional status among segregating V segments, but an unknown experimental factor could not be ruled out. The classifier was reported to diagnose cytomegalovirus status with high specificity and sensitivity in both the original and validation cohorts. In an earlier analysis of a few hundred of the donors, most TCR beta V segments were observed in productive rearrangements about 87% or about 30% of the time, broadly matching IMGT annotations. In a later analysis, HLA-associated TCR beta chains were found to be more clonally expanded and to have lower generation probabilities than equally common non-associated chains. The only immune exposure information available for the cohort was CMV serostatus. In a later analysis, about 17,000 TCR beta sequences were associated with specific HLA alleles at a false discovery rate of 0.05. V-gene and J-gene trimming of TCR beta chains was associated with a missense DCLRE1C variant in a later genetic analysis, and the association was replicated in an independent cohort. Because HLA typing was unavailable for some donors at each locus, only the typed subset was used in association tests. According to the authors, the approach could potentially be generalized to other disease states and immunological phenotypes. This cohort had only TCR beta chains sequenced, and the lack of alpha or paired-chain data limited which features could be detected. In a later genetic analysis, fewer N-insertions in productive TCRs were reported among donors in an Asian-associated ancestry cluster than the roughly 700-donor mean. A few of the identified cytomegalovirus-associated TCR beta chains were confirmed in vitro to be specific for cytomegalovirus antigens. Because counts were too low, roughly 16 rarely observed V segments, including chromosome 9 orphons, were excluded from the earlier analysis of some 590 of the donors. Most TCR sequences were seen in very few donors, while some public TCRs were found in many individuals. A further reported finding was that TCR beta sequences accurately predicted the HLA-A and HLA-B alleles for most subjects in the first cohort. A group of highly shared sequence variants was considered likely to be a technical artifact of the sequencing pipeline. According to a later analysis, most CMV-associated TCR beta chains appeared to be HLA-restricted, and the HLA associations seemed to be driven largely by CMV exposure. The presence/absence analyses assumed that sequencing depth was roughly uniform across donors, and that assumption may not be true. A total of roughly 160 TCR beta chains were listed by the study as associated with cytomegalovirus. Strong co-occurrence of HLA alleles, especially DR and DQ, made assigning TCR associations to individual alleles difficult. Because the 87-base-pair reads could not distinguish some IMGT-functional V segments, including TRBV6-2 and TRBV6-3, those segments were excluded.

The clonotype originates from a male donor in good health and CMV-seropositive. Specimen: PBMCs. The receptor chain draws on TRBV4-3 and TRBJ2-7, and TRBD1 matches 7 of the central bases. The bases read TGCGCCAGCAGCCAAACGACAGGGTGGGGGCCTGGGCAGTACTTC. Protein translation: CASSQTTGWGPGQYF.